This T cell receptor (beta chain) was sequenced during a study of T-cell memory formation after mild COVID-19. Study overall: Clusters were largely donor specific.

CDR1 and CDR2 from the germline V gene are SQVTM and ANQGSEA. Germline trimming cut 2 bases from V and 5 bases from J; bases unmatched to any gene: 9. The CDR3 runs to 15 residues. TCRdb ran MiXCR on the 5' RACE reads and lists one entry per CDR3 protein. The sample shows about 150,000 distinct CDR3 sequences, approximately 15% of them seen only once. This clonotype was recorded at least ten times. This chain uses TRBV29-1 with TRBJ2-1; 7 bases fit TRBD2. The receptor comes from an adult woman who had mild COVID-19 (a few samples of this study predate the infection). Cell type and time point are not known. Sample: PBMCs or a T cell subset sorted from them (not recorded which). CDR3 amino acids: CSVEPGRVADNEQFF. CDR3 in DNA: TGCAGCGTTGAACCAGGGAGGGTAGCGGACAATGAGCAGTTCTTC.